A selection of T cell receptor beta chains follows, all from one sample in a study of T cell responses to AZD1222 COVID-19 vaccine. The assay was immunoSEQ multiplex PCR, and TCRdb's table has in-frame clones only and misses some. The data show over 150,000 clones, 75% to 95% seen once. Sequencing used peripheral blood, obtained on day 0 of AZD1222 vaccination. These receptors came from an adult in good health. The CDR3 runs from the conserved cysteine through the conserved F or W. Fields, in order: D gene, clone size, J gene, V gene, CDR3 protein, CDR3 DNA. A D gene is named only where the DNA matches it firmly. Some rows have no size entry. The others give once, few or many, or a class for an expanded clone.

D: .
size: .
J: TRBJ1-5
V: TRBV21-1
CDR3: CASNPTARGNQPQHF
DNA: TGTGCCAGCAACCCGACAGCGAGGGGCAATCAGCCCCAGCATTTT

D: TRBD2
size: .
J: TRBJ2-7
V: TRBV4-2
CDR3: CASSQDGTSGSYEQYF
DNA: TGTGCCAGCAGCCAAGATGGGACTAGCGGCTCCTACGAGCAGTACTTC

D: TRBD1
size: .
J: TRBJ2-1
V: TRBV19
CDR3: CASSLVGQGYEQFF
DNA: TGTGCCAGTAGTCTAGTTGGACAGGGCTATGAGCAGTTCTTC

D: .
size: .
J: TRBJ2-3
V: TRBV2
CDR3: CASSRGSVADTQYF
DNA: TGTGCCAGCAGCCGGGGGTCTGTAGCAGATACGCAGTATTTT

D: .
size: .
J: TRBJ1-6
V: TRBV10-2
CDR3: CASGLFDSPLHF
DNA: TGCGCCAGCGGCCTATTTGATTCACCCCTCCACTTT

D: .
size: .
J: TRBJ1-5
V: TRBV15
CDR3: CATSTSSGGREPQHF
DNA: TGTGCCACCAGCACCTCCTCCGGGGGCCGGGAGCCCCAGCATTTT

D: .
size: .
J: TRBJ1-2
V: TRBV7-2
CDR3: CASSTTGRYGYTF
DNA: TGTGCCAGCAGCACTACCGGGAGGTATGGCTACACCTTC

D: TRBD1
size: .
J: TRBJ2-1
V: TRBV12-3/TRBV12-4
CDR3: CASSRDREQFF
DNA: TGTGCCAGCAGCAGGGACAGGGAGCAGTTCTTC

D: .
size: .
J: TRBJ1-5
V: TRBV4-2
CDR3: CASSLYWNSNQPQHF
DNA: TGTGCCAGCAGCCTCTACTGGAATAGCAATCAGCCCCAGCATTTT

D: .
size: .
J: TRBJ2-1
V: TRBV19
CDR3: CASTGTSYNEQFF
DNA: TGTGCCAGTACTGGAACTAGTTACAATGAGCAGTTCTTC

D: .
size: .
J: TRBJ1-2
V: TRBV28
CDR3: CASSRRDGLAGGYTF
DNA: TGTGCCAGCAGCCGTAGGGACGGGCTGGCGGGTGGCTACACCTTC

D: TRBD2
size: once
J: TRBJ2-3
V: TRBV7-9
CDR3: CASSFNSGGFYTDTQYF
DNA: TGTGCCAGCAGCTTTAATAGCGGGGGCTTTTATACAGATACGCAGTATTTT